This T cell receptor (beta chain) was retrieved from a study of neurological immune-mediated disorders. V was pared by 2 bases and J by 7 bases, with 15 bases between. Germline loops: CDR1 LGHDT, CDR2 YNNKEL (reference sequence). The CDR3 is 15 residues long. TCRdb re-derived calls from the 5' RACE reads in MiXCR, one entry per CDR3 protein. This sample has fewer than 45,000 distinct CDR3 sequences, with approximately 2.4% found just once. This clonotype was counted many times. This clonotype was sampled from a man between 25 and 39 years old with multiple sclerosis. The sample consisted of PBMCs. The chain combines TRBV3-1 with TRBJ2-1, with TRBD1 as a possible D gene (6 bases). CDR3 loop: CASSQTGTLGNEQFF. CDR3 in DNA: TGTGCCAGCAGCCAAACCGGGACATTAGGGAATGAGCAGTTCTTC.